The clone carrying this TCR beta chain was seen ten or more times. These data come from a study of tumor-infiltrating lymphocytes in oesophageal squamous cell carcinoma. TCRdb processed the PCR reads anew with MiXCR; each CDR3 protein has one entry. The sample has about 17,000 distinct CDR3 sequences; roughly half are singletons. The CDR3 has 13 amino acids. Trimming cost V 7 bases and J 5 bases, with 9 bases left between them. Germline CDR1 reads MNHEY; CDR2 reads SMNVEV (reference sequence). This chain joins TRBV27 and TRBJ1-6; D may be TRBD1 (5 bases). The sequence was collected from a male donor with esophageal squamous cell carcinoma. The sample was esophageal tumor tissue. Here the CDR3 DNA reads TGTGCCAGCAAAGGACACAATAATTCACCCCTCCACTTT. The encoded protein is CASKGHNNSPLHF.